The clone carrying this T cell receptor (beta chain) was counted ten times or more. Looked up from germline, CDR1 is SGDLS and CDR2 is YYNGEE. The CDR3 extends over 14 amino acids. The V end lost 0 bases, the J end lost 0 bases, and 6 bases lay between the germline ends. These data come from a study of blood T cell repertoires in COVID-19. Whole-study context: The study drew acute and convalescent COVID-19 samples from the United States, Italy and Spain. In each case, the material was cDNA or gDNA derived from T cells, B-cell-depleted T cells, or PBMCs.

Original processing methods: Estimation of nucleated cell counts relied on the amplification of reference gene primers. TCRdb's table, derived via immunoSEQ multiplex PCR, lists solely in-frame clones and lacks some. That table furnishes V, J and clone size, whereas the DNA furnished D and trimming. The profile shows 30,000 to 40,000 clones, 85% of them singletons. The V gene is TRBV9, the J gene TRBJ1-1, with unresolved D. The sequencing sample was made of peripheral blood. This sequence originates from a human donor in a cohort sampled during active COVID-19. CDR3 sequence (DNA): TGTGCCAGCAGCGTAGACAGACTGAACACTGAAGCTTTCTTT. It translates to CASSVDRLNTEAFF.